Sequencing of this T cell receptor (beta chain) was carried out in a study of Ad26.COV2.S vaccination and SARS-CoV-2 variants. Study at large: The study gave Ad26.COV2.S intramuscularly, once or twice 56 days apart.

The protocol was immunoSEQ multiplex PCR, while the TCRdb copy is restricted to in-frame clones and leaves out a portion. The data hold around 370,000 clones, with about 85% observed a single time. V was clipped by 10 bases and J by 7 bases, with 20 bases between them. CDR3 length equals 15 residues. Germline assignment: CDR1 SNHLY and CDR2 FYNNEI. General study results and limits: Placebo recipients had lower spike-specific TCR breadth than vaccine recipients.

This clone was picked up a small number of times. Its antigen is unidentified. This sample's treatment: 15 to 20 received Ad26.COV2.S at low or high dose, single or two shots; about 5 received placebo; per-sample allocation not given. Day 63 after the first injection of vaccine or placebo was the sampling time. Whoever gave the sample was an adult aged 18-55 years in Boston. SARS-CoV-2 spike from the Wuhan strain was encoded by the vaccine, an Ad26 vector. The origin of this receptor is a person aged 18-65 years who received the Ad26.COV2.S COVID-19 vaccine or a placebo. The starting material was peripheral blood, obtained in a trial of Ad26.COV2.S vaccine versus placebo. The V gene is TRBV2, the J gene TRBJ1-6; possibly TRBD1 for D (5 bases). CDR3 sequence (DNA): TGTGCCATTTCAGGATCCGGGACGGTGAATTCACCCCTCCACTTT. It codes for CAISGSGTVNSPLHF.